A single sample gave rise to the 4 T cell receptor beta chains below, sequenced in a study of OX40 agonist ivuxolimab in advanced cancers. Sequencing was performed with immunoSEQ multiplex PCR; in TCRdb, only in-frame clones are kept and a portion is missing. In the table there are about 26,000 clones, nearly 80% of which are singletons. The input for sequencing was CD4+ or CD8+ T cells sorted from blood, taken in a trial of the OX40 agonist ivuxolimab. The receptors come from an adult with an advanced solid tumor such as melanoma, head and neck, liver or kidney cancer.

This clone was counted a single time. The chain employs TRBV5-4 and TRBJ2-7; D uncertain. The CDR3 has 11 residues. CDR1 is SGHNT and CDR2 is YYREEE in the germline V gene (reference sequence). The ends were cut back, 0 bases at V and 6 bases at J, with 4 bases in the middle. The CDR3 loop is CASSLAAEQYF. The CDR3 nucleotides are TGTGCCAGCAGCTTGGCAGCCGAGCAGTACTTC.

The chain is built from TRBV5-1 and TRBJ2-2; tentatively, D is TRBD1 or TRBD2 (5 bases each). CDR1 is SGHRS, CDR2 YFSETQ, per germline. The CDR3 extends over 18 amino acids. The V gene lost 3 bases and the J gene lost 0 bases, with 18 bases spanning the gap. CDR3 bases: TGCGCCAGCAGCTGGACGCAGGGACGGACCGCGAACACCGGGGAGCTGTTTTTT. Its protein is CASSWTQGRTANTGELFF.

This rearrangement joins TRBV2 to TRBJ2-2; a weak D match, TRBD2 (5 bases). In germline, CDR1 is SNHLY, CDR2 FYNNEI. Deletions cut 7 bases from V and 5 bases from J, with 5 bases between. CDR3 length: 11 residues. The CDR3 region has the DNA TGTGCCAGCACGGGGACCGGGGAGCTGTTTTTT. Its translation: CASTGTGELFF.

The chain recombines TRBV25-1 with TRBJ2-1, with a weak D call TRBD2 (6 bases). The V gene lost 6 bases and the J gene lost 12 bases, with 18 bases spanning the gap. The germline gives CDR1 MGHDK, CDR2 SYGVNS. This CDR3 has 13 amino acids. This CDR3 is CASSPLYGGMQFF. CDR3 in DNA: TGTGCCAGCAGCCCGTTATATGGGGGGATGCAGTTCTTC.